In its sample, the clone carrying this T cell receptor (beta chain) was seen once. Antigen unknown. This record comes from a study of T cell responses to AZD1222 COVID-19 vaccine. Assay used: immunoSEQ multiplex PCR; TCRdb lists only in-frame clones, some missing. The top ten clones hold under 4.5% of a sample with some 97,000 clones, more than 75% of them seen once. The CDR3 has 14 amino acids. V lost 5 bases, J lost 1 base, and 11 bases lay in between. The V gene's germline CDR1 is KGHSH and CDR2 LQKENI. General observations from the study: It was only a handful of AZD1222 recipients who were seropositive at baseline. Donors were largely white British and mainly female; clonal diversity was possibly underestimated.

This receptor was identified in an adult in good health. This chain uses TRBV18 with TRBJ1-1, with a weak D call TRBD1 (6 bases). The sample consisted of peripheral blood, taken on day 0 of MenACWY control vaccination. The CDR3 region is CASSGSRGNTEAFF. The CDR3 DNA sequence: TGTGCCAGCTCAGGGAGCAGGGGGAACACTGAAGCTTTCTTT.